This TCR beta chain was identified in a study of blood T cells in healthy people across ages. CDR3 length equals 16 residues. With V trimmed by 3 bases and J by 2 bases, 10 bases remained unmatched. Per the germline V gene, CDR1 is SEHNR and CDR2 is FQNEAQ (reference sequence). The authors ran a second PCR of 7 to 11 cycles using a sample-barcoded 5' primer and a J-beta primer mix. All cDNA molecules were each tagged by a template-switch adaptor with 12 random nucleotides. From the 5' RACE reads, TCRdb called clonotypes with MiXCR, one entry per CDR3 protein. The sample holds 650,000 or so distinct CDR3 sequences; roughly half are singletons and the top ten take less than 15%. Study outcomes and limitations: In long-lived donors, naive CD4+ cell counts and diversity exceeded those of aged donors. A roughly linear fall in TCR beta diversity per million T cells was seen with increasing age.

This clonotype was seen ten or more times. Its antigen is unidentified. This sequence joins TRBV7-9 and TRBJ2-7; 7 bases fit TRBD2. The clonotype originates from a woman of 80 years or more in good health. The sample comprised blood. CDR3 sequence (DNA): TGTGCCAGCAGCTTTGAGTACGGCGGGAGCCCCTACGAGCAGTACTTC. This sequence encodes CASSFEYGGSPYEQYF. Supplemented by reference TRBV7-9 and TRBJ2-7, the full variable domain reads DTGVSQNPRHKITKRGQNVTFRCDPISEHNRLYWYRQTLGQGPEFLTYFQNEAQLEKSRLLSDRFSAERPKGSFSTLEIQRTEQGDSAMYLCASSFEYGGSPYEQYFGPGTRLTVT.